This T cell receptor beta chain was captured by sequencing in a study of beta chain features in type 1 diabetes. Study observations and caveats: The naive, central memory and Treg TCRB repertoires looked more alike in patients than they did in healthy donors.

The V gene's germline CDR1 is SGHTA and CDR2 FQGTGA. With 5 bases clipped from V and 12 bases from J, the junction kept 10 bases outside the gene matches. This CDR3 spans 15 amino acids. Remarks on this clone: Its matching antigen is unknown.

Since all of the isolated RNA was reverse transcribed, expressed TCRB transcripts were what got sequenced. TCRdb's table, derived via immunoSEQ multiplex PCR, lists solely in-frame clones and lacks some. The sample consists of approximately 470,000 clones, 30% of them appearing once. Purity exceeded 95% in all sorted populations. The chain joins TRBV7-3 to TRBJ2-1; the match to TRBD2 covers 13 bases. The sample comprised naive CD4+ T cells from blood. The clonotype was recovered from a man younger than 35 in good health. Written as DNA, the CDR3 is TGTGCCAGCAGCCGAACTAGCGGGAGGGCCCAACGGCAGTTCTTC. It translates to CASSRTSGRAQRQFF. Combining the CDR3 with reference TRBV7-3 and TRBJ2-1 gives the whole variable domain GAGVSQTPSNKVTEKGKYVELRCDPISGHTALYWYRQSLGQGPEFLIYFQGTGAADDSGLPNDRFFAVRPEGSVSTLKIQRTERGDSAVYLCASSRTSGRAQRQFFGPGTRLTVL.